The 30 T cell receptor beta chains below were found in one sample sequenced in a study of tumor-infiltrating lymphocytes in primary liver carcinoma. A primer in the constant region served to generate TCR beta cDNA from approximately 460 ng of total RNA. Libraries for TCR beta were built through three nested multiplex PCR rounds, which together made up a slightly modified ARM-PCR procedure. Primers for the first two PCR rounds were TRBV1-TRBV30 forward primers and a C-beta reverse primer (roughly 10 cycles per round). TCRdb redid the calling of the multiplex PCR reads with MiXCR, one entry per CDR3 protein. Of about 330,000 distinct CDR3 sequences listed, about 61% are singletons. In addition to blood RNA drawn from unsorted whole blood, germline DNA was extracted. The specimen was peripheral blood. These TCRs come from a man in his forties or fifties with primary liver carcinoma and hepatitis B virus infection.

The chain uses TRBV11-2 and TRBJ2-7; D is undetermined. Trimming stripped 9 bases from V and 7 bases from J, with 19 bases between. Germline assignment: CDR1 SGHAT and CDR2 FQNNGV. The CDR3 totals 13 residues. The CDR3 loop is CASNFLVSEEQYF. In DNA form, the CDR3 reads TGTGCCAGTAACTTTTTGGTTTCAGAAGAGCAGTACTTC.

Remarks on this clonotype: This may be a read error, as it is one base from a much larger clone. V is TRBV5-5 and J is TRBJ2-4, with D uncertain. This CDR3 has 14 residues. Germline loops: CDR1 SGHKS, CDR2 YYEKEE (reference sequence). The CDR3 DNA is TGTACCAGCAGCTTGGAACAGGCCAAAAACATTCAGTACTTC. It yields the protein CTSSLEQAKNIQYF. The variable domain in full, with the rest retrieved from reference TRBV5-5 and TRBJ2-4, is DAGVTQSPTHLIKTRGQQVTLRCSPISGHKSVSWYQQVLGQGPQFIFQYYEKEERGRGNFPDRFSARQFPNYSSELNVNALLLGDSALYLCTSSLEQAKNIQYFGAGTRLSVL.

As for this clonotype: One end of the junction varies from germline; a read error may be responsible. CDR3: CASSPLLAGDFHEQYF. Here the CDR3 DNA reads TGCGCCAGCAGCCCTCTTCTAGCGGGAGATTTCCACGAGCAGTACTTC. The genes are TRBV11-2 and TRBJ2-7; 10 nucleotides agree with TRBD2. Germline CDR1 and CDR2: SGHAT and FQNNGV. The CDR3 runs to 16 residues.

The sample holds many counts of this clonotype. This chain joins TRBV12-3 or TRBV12-4 and TRBJ2-2; 7 bases agree with TRBD2. V lost 6 bases to trimming and J lost 4 bases; unmatched junction nucleotides: 8. This CDR3 region has 15 residues. CDR3 bases: TGTGCCAGCAGCGAGCGGGGACCCCCCACCGGGGAGCTGTTTTTT. Translating gives CASSERGPPTGELFF.

This clonotype was observed once. This rearrangement joins TRBV11-2 to TRBJ2-3; a weak D match, TRBD2 (5 bases). The CDR3 length is 16 residues. V was cut by 4 bases and J by 7 bases, with 21 bases left in between. CDR1 and CDR2 from the germline V gene are SGHAT and FQNNGV. The CDR3 region has the DNA TGTGCCAGCAGCTCGGTCTTTGGTGACGGGGTGAATACGCAGTATTTT. It yields the protein CASSSVFGDGVNTQYF.

About this clonotype: The conserved phenylalanine or tryptophan normally closing the CDR3 is absent here, so this likely arose from a read error. The chain uses TRBV11-2 and TRBJ2-1; unclear D gene. Germline loops: CDR1 SGHAT, CDR2 FQNNGV. The length of the CDR3 is 15 residues. The V end lost 5 bases, the J end lost 3 bases, and 14 bases lay between the germline ends. CDR3 amino acids: CASSTRPGYYNEQFL. The CDR3 DNA reads TGTGCCAGCAGCACCCGCCCTGGATACTACAATGAGCAGTTCCTC.

This clonotype was seen many times. The chain links TRBV5-4 to TRBJ1-1; D is possibly TRBD1 (6 bases). Trimming left V 3 bases short and J 8 bases short, with 14 bases between. CDR1 is SGHNT, CDR2 YYREEE, per germline (reference sequence). This CDR3 region has 13 residues. This CDR3 is CASSSGQRYEAFF. CDR3 DNA: TGTGCCAGCAGCTCCGGACAGCGATACGAAGCTTTCTTT.

Comment on this clonotype: Possible read error: a much larger clone is one base away. The V gene is TRBV4-3, the J gene TRBJ2-2; D tentatively fits TRBD1 or TRBD2 (6 bases each). CDR3 length: 17 residues. Germline V CDR1 and CDR2: LGHNA, YSLEER. The CDR3 sequence: CASSPRSAGEDTGELSF. The CDR3 region has the DNA TGCGCCAGCAGTCCAAGATCAGCAGGGGAGGACACCGGGGAGCTGTCTTTT.

The chain carries TRBV5-1 and TRBJ1-3; 9 bases align to TRBD1. This CDR3 comprises 15 residues. Germline CDR1 SGHRS, CDR2 YFSETQ. After removal of 2 bases from V and 3 bases from J, the junction contained 3 bases not matched to a gene. CDR3 sequence (DNA): TGCGCCAGCAGCTTTACAGGGGGCCGTGGAAACACCATATATTTT. Translating gives CASSFTGGRGNTIYF.

As concerns this clonotype: A much larger clone lies one base from this, so it may be a read error. The J gene is TRBJ2-7, the V gene TRBV6-1; tentative D call: TRBD2 (5 bases). There are 13 residues in the CDR3. CDR1 and CDR2 (germline): MNHNS, SASEGT. CDR3 nucleotide sequence: TGTACCAGCAGTTCGACGACGGGATACGAGCAGTACTTC. Amino acids: CTSSSTTGYEQYF.

This clonotype was seen only a few times. The chain carries TRBV4-1 and TRBJ1-6, with 8 bases matching TRBD1. From germline, CDR1 is MGHRA and CDR2 YSYEKL. The junction had 1 base not matched to a gene; V was cut back by 0 bases and J by 9 bases. The CDR3 spans 14 residues. As DNA, the CDR3 is TGCGCCAGCAGCCAAGACAGGGGGCTTTCACCCCTCCACTTT. Its protein is CASSQDRGLSPLHF.

In its sample, this clonotype was seen many times. The rearrangement joins TRBV10-3 to TRBJ2-1; 9 bases are shared with TRBD2. The J segment lost 6 bases and the V segment lost 8 bases, leaving 5 bases of the junction unmatched. In germline, CDR1 is ENHRY, CDR2 SYGVKD. The CDR3 spans 13 residues. In DNA, the CDR3 is TGTGCCATCGGGGCTAGCGGGGCCAATGAGCAGTTCTTC. Translation: CAIGASGANEQFF.

Note on this clonotype: Because it lacks the conserved phenylalanine or tryptophan at the end, this CDR3 is likely a read error. The V gene is TRBV11-1, the J gene TRBJ2-7; tentatively, D is TRBD1 (5 bases). CDR3 length equals 16 residues. In germline, CDR1 is SGHAT, CDR2 FQDESV (reference sequence). The CDR3 nucleotides read TGTGCCAGCAGCTTTCTTGAGACAGCAAGCTCCTACGGGCAGTACTCC. Translating gives CASSFLETASSYGQYS.

Worth noting for this clonotype: Sequence at one end of the junction differs from germline and may be a read error. The V call is TRBV11-2, the J call TRBJ2-5; no definite D call. This CDR3 is 12 amino acids long. Germline V gives CDR1 SGHAT, CDR2 FQNNGV. This chain's CDR3 is CSSSFTRETQYF. The CDR3 nucleotides read TGTTCCAGCAGCTTTACACGGGAGACCCAGTACTTC.

Notes on this clonotype: Given a much more abundant clone one base away, this may be a read error. The J gene is TRBJ1-6, the V gene TRBV6-6; D gene uncertain. The CDR3 has 14 amino acids. The germline gives CDR1 MNHNY, CDR2 SVGAGI (reference sequence). The ends were cut back, 6 bases at V and 9 bases at J, with 15 bases in the middle. The CDR3 sequence is CASSHGKGSSPLHF. The CDR3 DNA follows: TGTGCCAGCAGCCACGGAAAGGGTAGTTCACCCCTCCACTTT.

This clonotype qualifies as medium-sized (0.01 to 0.1%). V and J are TRBV5-5 and TRBJ2-7; D gene unclear. V gave up 2 bases and J gave up 1 base, with 10 bases separating them. CDR1 SGHKS and CDR2 YYEKEE come from the germline V gene (reference sequence). This CDR3 has 14 residues. CDR3 in amino acids: CASSLSGGSYEQYF. CDR3 DNA sequence: TGTGCCAGCAGCTTATCCGGCGGTTCCTACGAGCAGTACTTC.

As regards this clonotype: One junction end does not reproduce the germline sequence, and a read error may be involved. The chain recombines TRBV11-2 with TRBJ1-4, with a tentative D call TRBD1 (5 bases). Germline assignment: CDR1 SGHAT and CDR2 FQNNGV. The CDR3 sequence is 14 residues long. The CDR3 is CASSAGTANEKLFF. For the CDR3, the DNA is TGTGCCAGCAGCGCCGGGACTGCTAATGAAAAATTGTTTTTT.

On this clonotype itself: A much larger clone is a single base away; this may be a read error. The gene calls are TRBV4-1 and TRBJ1-6; TRBD1 is a possible D gene (6 bases). CDR1 and CDR2 from the germline V gene are MGHRA and YSYEKL. The CDR3 is made up of 15 amino acids. CDR3 sequence reads: CANSQSPGENSPLHF. For the CDR3, the DNA is TGCGCCAACAGCCAAAGTCCAGGGGAGAATTCACCCCTCCACTTT.

For this clonotype: An end of the junction differs from the germline gene, which may be a read error. This chain links TRBV6-1 with TRBJ2-1, with D perhaps TRBD2 (5 bases). The CDR3 length is 12 residues. Germline V gene data show CDR1 as MNHNS and CDR2 as SASEGT. The CDR3 nucleotides are TGTGCCAGCAGAGCGCTAGCCATTGAGCAGTCCTTC. Translated, it gives CASRALAIEQSF.

As for this clonotype: The junction does not match germline at one end; this may be a read error. DNA of the CDR3: TGTGCCAGCAGTTTATTGACTAGCGGGAGGAATGAGCTGTTCTTC. Protein product: CASSLLTSGRNELFF. The chain links TRBV12-3 or TRBV12-4 to TRBJ2-1, with 13 nucleotides matching TRBD2. This CDR3 is 15 amino acids long.

This clonotype was picked up one time. One end of the junction varies from germline; a read error may be responsible. This chain links TRBV6-2 or TRBV6-3 with TRBJ2-5; unclear D gene. CDR1 and CDR2 (germline): MNHEY, SVGEGT. This CDR3 spans 13 amino acids. CDR3 residues: CASSYDWKGTQYF. The CDR3 coding sequence is TGTGCTAGCAGTTACGACTGGAAGGGGACCCAGTACTTC.

This clonotype has a single count. The conserved closing phenylalanine or tryptophan is absent in this CDR3, likely reflecting a read error. The rearrangement joins TRBV6-5 to TRBJ1-1; perhaps TRBD1 as D (5 bases). The V gene's germline CDR1 is MNHEY and CDR2 SVGAGI. The CDR3 has 15 residues. CDR3 coding DNA: TGTGCCAGCAGTTTAACCTGGACAACGAACACCGAAGCTTTCATT. This encodes CASSLTWTTNTEAFI.

Of note for this clonotype: It is likely a read error, because the conserved phenylalanine at the end of the CDR3 is missing. V gene TRBV6-1 combines with J gene TRBJ2-5; the D gene is possibly TRBD1 (5 bases). CDR3 size: 14 residues. The germline gives CDR1 MNHNS, CDR2 SASEGT. Trimming removed 4 bases from V and 5 bases from J, with 14 bases in between. CDR3 residues: CASSGRVRQETQYL. In DNA, the CDR3 is TGTGCCAGCAGTGGCAGGGTCAGGCAGGAGACCCAGTACCTC.

Points on this clonotype: A single base separates this from a much larger clone, so it may be a read error. This rearrangement joins TRBV6-2 or TRBV6-3 to TRBJ1-2, with D maybe TRBD1 (5 bases). CDR3 length equals 14 residues. Per germline, CDR1 MNHEY and CDR2 SVGEGT. With 7 bases removed from V and 0 bases from J, the gap between germline ends came to 12 bases. CDR3 region: CASNHGGSNYGYTF. CDR3 nucleotides: TGTGCCAGCAACCACGGGGGGTCTAACTATGGCTACACCTTC.

Points on this clonotype: Sequence at one end of the junction differs from germline and may be a read error. The chain combines TRBV6-1 with TRBJ2-1, with a possible D match to TRBD2 (7 bases). This CDR3 is built from 13 residues. Germline values: CDR1 MNHNS, CDR2 SASEGT. Here the CDR3 reads CDTKGGGSNEEFF. For the CDR3, the DNA is TGTGACACCAAAGGGGGAGGGTCAAATGAGGAGTTCTTC.

This clonotype has more than one count but fewer than ten. This may be a read error: a much more frequent sequence differs by one nucleotide. This chain links TRBV6-5 with TRBJ1-6, with a weak D call TRBD1 (5 bases). The CDR3 consists of 15 residues. The germline V gene has CDR1 MNHEY and CDR2 SVGAGI. V was clipped by 8 bases and J by 3 bases, with 14 bases between them. DNA of the CDR3: TGTGCCAGCGGTAATGGGGCCGTCTATAATTCACCCCTCCACTTT. Translation: CASGNGAVYNSPLHF.

In its sample, this clonotype was seen a few times. CDR3 nucleotides: TGTGCCAGCAGAGTGGGACAGGGGGCCTATCAGCCCCAGCATTTT. Its translation: CASRVGQGAYQPQHF. The V gene is TRBV2, the J gene TRBJ1-5, with 12 nucleotides matching TRBD1. The CDR3 is 15 amino acids. Germline V gene lookup returns CDR1 SNHLY and CDR2 FYNNEI. Trimming took 6 bases from V and 5 from J; bases not matched to a gene: 5.

The genes are TRBV11-1 and TRBJ2-6; D gene uncertain. CDR1 is SGHAT, CDR2 FQDESV, per germline (reference sequence). Deletions cut 0 bases from V and 2 bases from J, with 5 bases between. CDR3 length equals 15 residues. In DNA, the CDR3 is TGTGCCAGCAGCTTAGCTAAAGCTGGGGCCAACGTCCTGACTTTC. This gives the protein CASSLAKAGANVLTF.

Worth noting for this clonotype: An end of the junction differs from the germline gene, which may be a read error. This chain links TRBV10-2 with TRBJ2-3; 7 nucleotides agree with TRBD2. This CDR3 has 14 residues. The V gene's germline CDR1 is WSHSY and CDR2 SAAADI. In nucleotides, the CDR3 is TGCTCCAGCAGTGAAGCCTGGGGGAGGGGTACGCAGTATTTT. Translating gives CSSSEAWGRGTQYF.

The rearrangement joins TRBV28 to TRBJ2-7; TRBD2 is a possible D gene (5 bases). Germline CDR1 reads MDHEN; CDR2 reads SYDVKM. This CDR3 contains 13 residues. The V end lost 6 bases, the J end lost 4 bases, and 13 bases lay between the germline ends. CDR3 nucleotides: TGTGCCAGCAGACGGGATTCGCCTTACGAGCAGTACTTC. This translates into CASRRDSPYEQYF. Based on the CDR3 plus reference TRBV28 and TRBJ2-7, the full variable domain is DVKVTQSSRYLVKRTGEKVFLECVQDMDHENMFWYRQDPGLGLRLIYFSYDVKMKEKGDIPEGYSVSREKKERFSLILESASTNQTSMYLCASRRDSPYEQYFGPGTRLTVT.